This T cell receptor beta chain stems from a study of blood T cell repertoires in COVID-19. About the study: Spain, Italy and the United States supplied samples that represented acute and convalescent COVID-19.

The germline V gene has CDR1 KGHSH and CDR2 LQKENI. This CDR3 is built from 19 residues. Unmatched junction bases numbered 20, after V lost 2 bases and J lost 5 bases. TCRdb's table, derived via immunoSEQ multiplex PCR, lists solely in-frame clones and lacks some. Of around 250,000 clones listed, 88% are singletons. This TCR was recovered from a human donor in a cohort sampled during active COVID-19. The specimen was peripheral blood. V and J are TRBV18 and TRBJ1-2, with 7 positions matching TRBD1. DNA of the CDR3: TGTGCCAGCTCACCATTATGGGGGGACAGAGGACTAAAATGGTATGGCTACACCTTC. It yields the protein CASSPLWGDRGLKWYGYTF. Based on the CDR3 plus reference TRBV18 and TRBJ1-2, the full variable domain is NAGVMQNPRHLVRRRGQEARLRCSPMKGHSHVYWYRQLPEEGLKFMVYLQKENIIDESGMPKERFSAEFPKEGPSILRIQQVVRGDSAAYFCASSPLWGDRGLKWYGYTFGSGTRLTVV.